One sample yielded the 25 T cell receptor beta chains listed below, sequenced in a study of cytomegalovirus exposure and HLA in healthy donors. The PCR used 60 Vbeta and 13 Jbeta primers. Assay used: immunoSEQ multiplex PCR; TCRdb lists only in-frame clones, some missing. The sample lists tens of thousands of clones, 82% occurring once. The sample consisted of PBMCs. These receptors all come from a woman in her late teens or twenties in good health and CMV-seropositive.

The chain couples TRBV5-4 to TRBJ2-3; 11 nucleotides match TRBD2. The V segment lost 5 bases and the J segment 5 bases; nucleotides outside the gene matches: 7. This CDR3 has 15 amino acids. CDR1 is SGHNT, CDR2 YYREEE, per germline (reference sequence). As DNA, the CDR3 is TGTGCCAGCAGTCCGGGACTAGCGGCTTTAGATACGCAGTATTTT. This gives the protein CASSPGLAALDTQYF.

The CDR3 here is CASSLGPGVSTEAFF. The CDR3 DNA reads as TGCGCCAGCAGCTTGGGCCCAGGGGTCTCCACTGAAGCTTTCTTT. The chain combines TRBV5-1 with TRBJ1-1; a weak D match, TRBD1 (6 bases). Germline V lookup: CDR1 SGHRS, CDR2 YFSETQ. This CDR3 has 15 residues. The V end was cut by 0 bases, the J end by 4 bases, with 13 bases between.

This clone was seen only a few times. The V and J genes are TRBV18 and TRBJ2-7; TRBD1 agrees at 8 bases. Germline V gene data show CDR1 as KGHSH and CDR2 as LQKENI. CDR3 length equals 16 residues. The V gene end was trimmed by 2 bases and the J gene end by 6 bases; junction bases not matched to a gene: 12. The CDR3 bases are TGTGCCAGCTCACCAGCCGGGACAGGCGGTCGGGGCGAGCAGTACTTC. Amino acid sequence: CASSPAGTGGRGEQYF. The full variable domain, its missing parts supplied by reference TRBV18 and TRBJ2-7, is NAGVMQNPRHLVRRRGQEARLRCSPMKGHSHVYWYRQLPEEGLKFMVYLQKENIIDESGMPKERFSAEFPKEGPSILRIQQVVRGDSAAYFCASSPAGTGGRGEQYFGPGTRLTVT.

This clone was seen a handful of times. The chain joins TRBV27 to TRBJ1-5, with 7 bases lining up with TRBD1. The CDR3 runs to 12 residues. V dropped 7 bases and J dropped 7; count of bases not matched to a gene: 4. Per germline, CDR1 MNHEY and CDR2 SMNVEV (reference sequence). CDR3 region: CASIHRGQPQHF. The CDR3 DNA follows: TGTGCCAGCATCCACAGGGGACAGCCCCAGCATTTT.

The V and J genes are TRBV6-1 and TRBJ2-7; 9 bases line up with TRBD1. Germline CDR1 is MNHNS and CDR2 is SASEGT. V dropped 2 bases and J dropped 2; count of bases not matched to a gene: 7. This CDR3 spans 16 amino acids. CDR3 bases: TGTGCCAGCAGTGAATTCCTGGACAGGGGCACCTACGAGCAGTACTTC. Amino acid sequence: CASSEFLDRGTYEQYF.

CDR3: CASSECGRSYEQYF. CDR3 DNA sequence: TGTGCCAGCAGTGAATGTGGGAGGTCCTACGAGCAGTACTTC. The chain carries TRBV25-1 and TRBJ2-7, with D possibly matching TRBD2 (6 bases). Trimming removed 1 base at V and 1 base at J, with 8 bases between. CDR1 is MGHDK and CDR2 is SYGVNS in the germline V gene. The CDR3 consists of 14 residues.

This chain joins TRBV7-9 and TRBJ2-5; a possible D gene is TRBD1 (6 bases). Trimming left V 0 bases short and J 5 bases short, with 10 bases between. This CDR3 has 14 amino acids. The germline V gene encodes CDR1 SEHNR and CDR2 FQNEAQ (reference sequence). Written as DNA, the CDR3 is TGTGCCAGCAGCTTAGCGCCAGGGGTGGAGACCCAGTACTTC. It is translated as CASSLAPGVETQYF.

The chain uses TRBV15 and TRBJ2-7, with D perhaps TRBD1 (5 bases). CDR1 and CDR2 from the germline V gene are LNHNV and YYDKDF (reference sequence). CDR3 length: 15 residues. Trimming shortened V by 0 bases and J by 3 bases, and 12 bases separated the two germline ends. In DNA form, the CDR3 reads TGTGCCACCAGCAGAGATCGAAGGGGCAACTACGAGCAGTACTTC. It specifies CATSRDRRGNYEQYF.

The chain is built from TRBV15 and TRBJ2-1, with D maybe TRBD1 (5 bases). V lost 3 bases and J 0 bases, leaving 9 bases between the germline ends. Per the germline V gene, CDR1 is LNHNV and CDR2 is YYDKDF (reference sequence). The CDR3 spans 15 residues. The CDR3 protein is CATSSDSFSYNEQFF. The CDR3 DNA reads TGTGCCACCAGCAGTGACAGCTTCTCCTACAATGAGCAGTTCTTC.

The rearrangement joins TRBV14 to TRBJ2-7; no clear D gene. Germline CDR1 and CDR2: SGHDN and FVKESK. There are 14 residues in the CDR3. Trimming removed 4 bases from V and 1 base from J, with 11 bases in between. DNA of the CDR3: TGTGCCAGCAGCCTATCTAGGTTATCCTACGAGCAGTACTTC. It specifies CASSLSRLSYEQYF. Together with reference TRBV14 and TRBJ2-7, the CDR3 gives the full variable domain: EAGVTQFPSHSVIEKGQTVTLRCDPISGHDNLYWYRRVMGKEIKFLLHFVKESKQDESGMPNNRFLAERTGGTYSTLKVQPAELEDSGVYFCASSLSRLSYEQYFGPGTRLTVT.

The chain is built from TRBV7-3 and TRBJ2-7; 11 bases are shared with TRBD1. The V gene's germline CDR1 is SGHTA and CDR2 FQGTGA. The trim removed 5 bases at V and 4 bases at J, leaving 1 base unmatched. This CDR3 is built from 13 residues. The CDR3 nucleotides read TGTGCCAGCAGCAGGGACAGGGGGTACGAGCAGTACTTC. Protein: CASSRDRGYEQYF.

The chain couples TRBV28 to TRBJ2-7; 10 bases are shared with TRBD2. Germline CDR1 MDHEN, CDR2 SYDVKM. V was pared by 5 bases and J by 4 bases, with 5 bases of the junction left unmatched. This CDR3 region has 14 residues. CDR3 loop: CASSLSSGGYEQYF. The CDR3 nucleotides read TGTGCCAGCAGTCTCTCTAGCGGGGGTTACGAGCAGTACTTC.

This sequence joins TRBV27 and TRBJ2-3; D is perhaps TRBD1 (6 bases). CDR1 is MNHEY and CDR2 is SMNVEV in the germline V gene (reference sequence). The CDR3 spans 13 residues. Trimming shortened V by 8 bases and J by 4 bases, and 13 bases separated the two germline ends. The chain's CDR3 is CASLLQGSDTQYF. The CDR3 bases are TGTGCCAGCCTGTTACAGGGATCAGATACGCAGTATTTT.

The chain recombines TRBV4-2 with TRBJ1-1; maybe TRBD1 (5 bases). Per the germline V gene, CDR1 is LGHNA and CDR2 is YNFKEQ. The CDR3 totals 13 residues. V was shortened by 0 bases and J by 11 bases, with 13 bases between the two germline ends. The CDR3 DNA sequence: TGTGCCAGCAGCCAAGACAGGGCCTACGGGGCTTTCTTT. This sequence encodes CASSQDRAYGAFF.

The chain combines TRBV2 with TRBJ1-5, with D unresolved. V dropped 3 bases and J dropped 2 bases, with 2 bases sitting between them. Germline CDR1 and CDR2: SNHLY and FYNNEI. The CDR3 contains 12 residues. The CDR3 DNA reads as TGTGCCAGCAGTGACGGCAATCAGCCCCAGCATTTT. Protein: CASSDGNQPQHF.

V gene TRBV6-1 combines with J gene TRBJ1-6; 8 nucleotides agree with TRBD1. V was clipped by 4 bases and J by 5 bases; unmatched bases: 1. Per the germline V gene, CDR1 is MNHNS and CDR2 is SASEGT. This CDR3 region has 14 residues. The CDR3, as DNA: TGTGCCAGCAGTGCAGGGGGCGATAATTCACCCCTCCACTTT. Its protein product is CASSAGGDNSPLHF.

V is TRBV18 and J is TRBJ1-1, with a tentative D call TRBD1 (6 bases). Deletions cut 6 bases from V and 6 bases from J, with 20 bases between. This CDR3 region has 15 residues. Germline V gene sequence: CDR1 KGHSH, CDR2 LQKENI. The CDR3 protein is CASSPTAGALAEAFF. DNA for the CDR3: TGTGCCAGCTCTCCCACAGCAGGGGCTCTGGCTGAAGCTTTCTTT.

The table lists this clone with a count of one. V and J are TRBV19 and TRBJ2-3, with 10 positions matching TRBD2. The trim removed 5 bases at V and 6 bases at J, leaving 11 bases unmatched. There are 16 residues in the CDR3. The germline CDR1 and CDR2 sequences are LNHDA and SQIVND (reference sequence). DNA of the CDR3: TGTGCCAGTAGTGTCGCGGCTAGCGGGGGCTTGGATACGCAGTATTTT. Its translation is CASSVAASGGLDTQYF.

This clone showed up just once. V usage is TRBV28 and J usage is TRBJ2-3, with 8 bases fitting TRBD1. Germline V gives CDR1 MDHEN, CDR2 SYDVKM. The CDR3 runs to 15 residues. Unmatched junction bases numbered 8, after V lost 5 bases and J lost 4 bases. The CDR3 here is CASSPITGGADTQYF. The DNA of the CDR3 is TGTGCCAGCAGTCCGATCACAGGGGGAGCAGATACGCAGTATTTT.

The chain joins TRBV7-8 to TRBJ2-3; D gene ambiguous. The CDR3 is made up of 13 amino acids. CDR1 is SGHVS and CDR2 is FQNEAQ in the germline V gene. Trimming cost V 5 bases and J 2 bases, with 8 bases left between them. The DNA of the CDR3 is TGTGCCAGCAGCCTCCGTCCCACAGATACGCAGTATTTT. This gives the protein CASSLRPTDTQYF.

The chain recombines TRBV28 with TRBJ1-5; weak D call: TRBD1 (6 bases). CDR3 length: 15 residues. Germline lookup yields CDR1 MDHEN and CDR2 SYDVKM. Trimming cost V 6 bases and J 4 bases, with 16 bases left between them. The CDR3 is CASSFPDRSNQPQHF. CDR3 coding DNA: TGTGCCAGCAGCTTCCCGGACAGAAGTAATCAGCCCCAGCATTTT.

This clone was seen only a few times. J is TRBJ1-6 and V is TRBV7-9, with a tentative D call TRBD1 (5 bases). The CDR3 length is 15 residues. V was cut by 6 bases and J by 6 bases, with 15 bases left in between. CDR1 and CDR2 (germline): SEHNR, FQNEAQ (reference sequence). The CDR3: CASRADTGFNSPLHF. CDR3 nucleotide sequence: TGTGCCAGCAGGGCCGATACAGGATTTAATTCACCCCTCCACTTT.

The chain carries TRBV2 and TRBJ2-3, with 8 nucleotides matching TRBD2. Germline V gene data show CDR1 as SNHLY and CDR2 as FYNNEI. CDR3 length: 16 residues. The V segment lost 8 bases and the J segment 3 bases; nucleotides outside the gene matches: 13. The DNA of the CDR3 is TGTGCCAGCTCGAGGGGGGCCGGGAGGGGGACAGATACGCAGTATTTT. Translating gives CASSRGAGRGTDTQYF.

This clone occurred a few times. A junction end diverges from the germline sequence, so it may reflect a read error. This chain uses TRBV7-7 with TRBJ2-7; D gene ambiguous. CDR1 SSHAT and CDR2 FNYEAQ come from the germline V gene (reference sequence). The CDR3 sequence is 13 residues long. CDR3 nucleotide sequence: TGTGCTAGCAGCTTGTCTCCTCGGGACGAGCAGTACTTC. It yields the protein CASSLSPRDEQYF.

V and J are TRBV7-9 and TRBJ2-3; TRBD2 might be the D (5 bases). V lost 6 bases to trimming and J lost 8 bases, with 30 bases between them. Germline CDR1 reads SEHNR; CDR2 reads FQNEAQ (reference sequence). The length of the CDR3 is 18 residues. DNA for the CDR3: TGTGCCAGCAGGCCGCCCCTTGCTGCGGGCCCTCACTTGGGTACGCAGTATTTT. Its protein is CASRPPLAAGPHLGTQYF.